The rows below give T cell receptor beta chains drawn from one sample of a study of shared clonotypes between healthy human individuals. Libraries were prepared by immunoSEQ multiplex PCR; TCRdb keeps only in-frame clonotypes and omits some of them. The sample has some 2,500,000 clones, approximately 93% seen once. The sequencing input was naive CD4+ T cells from PBMCs. The receptors here all came from a man aged 18 to 35 in good health. Some clones in this sample may be carry-over from other donors' samples. CDR3s include the opening cysteine and the closing phenylalanine or tryptophan. The D gene is left open where the match is weak. The listing skips clone size in some rows; elsewhere it reads once, few, many or a size class.

size	V	D	J	DNA	CDR3
.	TRBV2	TRBD1	TRBJ1-5	TGTGCCAGCAGAGCGGGACAGGGGGCAGGTCAGCCCCAGCATTTT	CASRAGQGAGQPQHF
.	TRBV19	.	TRBJ1-5	TGTGCCAGTAGTGCCTTCCACAGGGTCAGCCAGCCCCAGCATTTT	CASSAFHRVSQPQHF
.	TRBV4-1	TRBD1	TRBJ1-1	TGCGCCAGCAGCCGACCCGACAGGGTCGCTGAAGCTTTCTTT	CASSRPDRVAEAFF
few	TRBV6-5	.	TRBJ2-6	TGTGCCAGCAGTTACTCGGTCTCTGGGGCCAACGTCCTGACTTTC	CASSYSVSGANVLTF
.	TRBV7-2	.	TRBJ1-3	TGTGCCAGCAGCTTAGACAGTTCTGGAAACACCATATATTTT	CASSLDSSGNTIYF
.	TRBV7-3	TRBD1	TRBJ2-2	TGTGCCAGCAGCACGACAGGGTCCTACACCGGGGAGCTGTTTTTT	CASSTTGSYTGELFF
.	TRBV5-1	.	TRBJ1-4	TGCGCCAGCAGCTCGAGTGGGGTTAATGAAAAACTGTTTTTT	CASSSSGVNEKLFF
.	TRBV29-1	.	TRBJ2-7	TGCAGCGCCGGTATAGGGCTTAGCTCCTACGAGCAGTACTTC	CSAGIGLSSYEQYF
.	TRBV5-1	TRBD2	TRBJ2-3	TGCGCCAGCAGCTTGAAACCGGGAGGAAGCACAGATACGCAGTATTTT	CASSLKPGGSTDTQYF
.	TRBV5-1	.	TRBJ2-7	TGCGCCAGCAGCTTGGGCCGGGGCGGAGTTTTCTACGAGCAGTACTTC	CASSLGRGGVFYEQYF
.	TRBV10-3	.	TRBJ2-1	TGTGCCATCAGGGATAGCAGGTCCCACAATGAGCAGTTCTTC	CAIRDSRSHNEQFF
.	TRBV5-1	TRBD2	TRBJ2-2	TGCGCCAGCAGCCCGCTAGCGGGAGACACCGGGGAGCTGTTTTTT	CASSPLAGDTGELFF
.	TRBV18	.	TRBJ1-2	TGTGCCAGCTCACCACCGGGCAGGACTAACTATGGCTACACCTTC	CASSPPGRTNYGYTF
.	TRBV6-5	TRBD2	TRBJ2-7	TGTGCCAGCAGTTACTCGACTAGCGGAAACTACGAGCAGTACTTC	CASSYSTSGNYEQYF
.	TRBV5-1	.	TRBJ1-4	TGCGCCAGCAGCTTGGATGGCAGGGGTGCTAATGAAAAACTGTTTTTT	CASSLDGRGANEKLFF
.	TRBV2	TRBD1	TRBJ1-1	TGTGCCAGCAGGCTGACAGGGGGAGTCAACACTGAAGCTTTCTTT	CASRLTGGVNTEAFF
.	TRBV5-1	TRBD2	TRBJ2-6	TGCGCCAGCAGCTTGGCTTTTAGCGGGAGGTTCTTCTCTGGGGCCAACGTCCTGACTTTC	CASSLAFSGRFFSGANVLTF
.	TRBV5-4	TRBD2	TRBJ2-3	TGTGCCAGCAGCTTGGCTAGCGGGAGTACAGATACGCAGTATTTT	CASSLASGSTDTQYF
.	TRBV2	.	TRBJ2-7	TGTGCCAGCAATTACTACTACGAGCAGTACTTC	CASNYYYEQYF
.	TRBV4-3	TRBD2	TRBJ2-7	TGCGCCAGCAGCCAAAGAGCGGGAGATTCGTACGAGCAGTACTTC	CASSQRAGDSYEQYF
.	TRBV7-9	.	TRBJ2-3	TGTGCCAGCAGCTTTGTTGGTAGTTTGAGCCATACGCAGTATTTT	CASSFVGSLSHTQYF
.	TRBV11-2	.	TRBJ1-1	TGTGCCAGCAGTATGGGGCCCCGAACTACTGAAGCTTTCTTT	CASSMGPRTTEAFF
.	TRBV25-1	.	TRBJ1-1	TGTGCCAGCAGTGAATATAAGGTCGGGGGGCCTGAAGCTTTCTTT	CASSEYKVGGPEAFF
.	TRBV2	.	TRBJ1-4	TGTGCCAGCAAGGATACTGCAACTAATGAAAAACTGTTTTTT	CASKDTATNEKLFF
.	TRBV7-2	.	TRBJ2-3	TGTGCCAGCAGCCCACAGGAGACAGATACGCAGTATTTT	CASSPQETDTQYF
.	TRBV7-3	TRBD1	TRBJ1-2	TGTGCCAGCAGCTTAGACAGGGGAGGCGGCTACACCTTC	CASSLDRGGGYTF
.	TRBV11-3	TRBD2	TRBJ2-1	TGTGCCAGCAGCACTGGGACTAGCGGGAGGGCGAAGAGCTCCTACAATGAGCAGTTCTTC	CASSTGTSGRAKSSYNEQFF
.	TRBV18	TRBD1	TRBJ2-3	TGTGCCAGCTCACTTACAGGGGGCGCCGGAACAGATACGCAGTATTTT	CASSLTGGAGTDTQYF
.	TRBV5-6	.	TRBJ1-2	TGTGCCAGCAGCTTGGCCGGGGGAACCTCGATATCTAACTATGGCTACACCTTC	CASSLAGGTSISNYGYTF
.	TRBV29-1	.	TRBJ1-4	TGCAGCGTCGCCCTGACAGGAGGCACTAATGAAAAACTGTTTTTT	CSVALTGGTNEKLFF
.	TRBV7-3	TRBD2	TRBJ2-1	TGTGCCAGCAGCCTCCAGACTAGCGGGCGCTTCAATGAGCAGTTCTTC	CASSLQTSGRFNEQFF
.	TRBV4-1	.	TRBJ1-1	TGCGCCAGCAGCCCTCAGGGTTTTGGGAGAACTGAAGCTTTCTTT	CASSPQGFGRTEAFF
.	TRBV5-4	TRBD2	TRBJ2-5	TGTGCCAGCAGCGATCACCAAGCGGGGGGGGAGACCCAGTACTTC	CASSDHQAGGETQYF
.	TRBV28	.	TRBJ2-7	TGTGCCAGCAGGACCCTCACAGGCTCCTCCTACGAGCAGTACTTC	CASRTLTGSSYEQYF
once	TRBV19	TRBD2	TRBJ2-2	TGTGCCAGTTCCGGACAGGGCCTAGCGGGAGCCGTCACCGGGGAGCTGTTTTTT	CASSGQGLAGAVTGELFF
.	TRBV29-1	TRBD1	TRBJ2-3	TGCAGCGTGTACAGGGGAGATACGCAGTATTTT	CSVYRGDTQYF
.	TRBV5-1	.	TRBJ1-3	TGCGCCAGCAGCATGGGACCTAACGGGTTGCGGAACACCATATATTTT	CASSMGPNGLRNTIYF
once	TRBV9	.	TRBJ2-7	TGTGCCAGCAGCGGCCCCAGCGGTTCCACCTCCTACGAGCAGTACTTC	CASSGPSGSTSYEQYF
.	TRBV7-8	.	TRBJ1-4	TGTGCCAGCAGCTTAGGAGGCCGTGAAAAACTGTTTTTT	CASSLGGREKLFF
.	TRBV5-1	TRBD1	TRBJ1-3	TGCGCCAGCAGCCCGGACAGGGGAGGGAGTGGAAACACCATATATTTT	CASSPDRGGSGNTIYF
few	TRBV28	TRBD2	TRBJ2-3	TGTGCCAGCAGTTTTTGGCGGGAGGGCACAGATACGCAGTATTTT	CASSFWREGTDTQYF
.	TRBV28	.	TRBJ1-2	TGTGCCAGCAGTTTTGCAGCCTATGGCTACACCTTC	CASSFAAYGYTF
.	TRBV7-9	TRBD1	TRBJ1-4	TGTGCCAGCACCTTGACAGGGAGAAATGAAAAACTGTTTTTT	CASTLTGRNEKLFF
.	TRBV28	.	TRBJ1-2	TGTGCCAGCAGTTTGCGTGGGGCGTCTAACTATGGCTACACCTTC	CASSLRGASNYGYTF
.	TRBV7-2	.	TRBJ1-3	TGTGCCAGCAGCCCACCGGGAAAAGCAGGAAACACCATATATTTT	CASSPPGKAGNTIYF
.	TRBV7-2	.	TRBJ1-3	TGTGCCAGCAGCTTTAACCCAACCTCTGGAAACACCATATATTTT	CASSFNPTSGNTIYF
.	TRBV4-1	TRBD1	TRBJ2-7	TGCGCCAGCAGCCAAGCAACTTCACGGGACAGCACCGAGCAGTACTTC	CASSQATSRDSTEQYF
.	TRBV7-9	.	TRBJ1-1	TGTGCCAGCAGCTTAGATGGGGACTCCCGGAACACTGAAGCTTTCTTT	CASSLDGDSRNTEAFF
.	TRBV20-1	.	TRBJ1-2	TGCAGTGCTGGAGAGGAGGGCTACACCTTC	CSAGEEGYTF
.	TRBV7-3	.	TRBJ2-7	TGTGCCAGCAGCCCAACCGTGGGTACCGAGCAGTACTTC	CASSPTVGTEQYF
.	TRBV6-5	.	TRBJ1-1	TGTGCCAGCAGTTACTACACTGAAGCTTTCTTT	CASSYYTEAFF
.	TRBV7-2	TRBD2	TRBJ2-1	TGTGCCAGCAGCTTTACTAGCGGGAGTCCCTCATACAATGAGCAGTTCTTC	CASSFTSGSPSYNEQFF
.	TRBV5-1	.	TRBJ2-3	TGCGCCAGCAGCTTGGAGCCAGGAGTCACAGATACGCAGTATTTT	CASSLEPGVTDTQYF
once	TRBV25-1	TRBD1	TRBJ2-1	TGTGCCAGCTCGGACAGGGGTAGAAATGAGCAGTTCTTC	CASSDRGRNEQFF
once	TRBV27	.	TRBJ1-3	TGTGCCAGCAGTTCCACGAGGGGGGACCGCTCTGGAAACACCATATATTTT	CASSSTRGDRSGNTIYF